The 16 T cell receptor beta chains below come from one sample, sequenced in a study of blood T cell repertoires in COVID-19. Assay used: immunoSEQ multiplex PCR; TCRdb lists only in-frame clones, some missing. The table records roughly 100,000 clones, about 85% of them present only once. Sequenced material: peripheral blood. All receptors derive from a man over 45 with active COVID-19.

The chain combines TRBV2 with TRBJ1-2, with a possible D match to TRBD1 (6 bases). Trimming pared 6 bases from V and 0 bases from J, leaving 17 bases between. This CDR3 is built from 16 residues. Germline CDR1 reads SNHLY; CDR2 reads FYNNEI. The CDR3, as DNA: TGTGCCAGCAGCTCCTCGACAGGCGCCCCTAACTATGGCTACACCTTC. Translation gives CASSSSTGAPNYGYTF.

The chain carries TRBV2 and TRBJ2-7; tentatively, D is TRBD2 (6 bases). The V gene lost 6 bases and the J gene lost 6 bases, with 9 bases spanning the gap. From germline, CDR1 is SNHLY and CDR2 FYNNEI. This CDR3 region has 11 residues. Here the CDR3 reads CASRASAEQYF. CDR3 sequence (DNA): TGTGCCAGCAGGGCTAGCGCCGAGCAGTACTTC.

This clone showed up just once. The chain combines TRBV28 with TRBJ1-6; a possible D gene is TRBD1 (5 bases). Germline-derived CDR1 and CDR2 are MDHEN and SYDVKM. Between the trimmed V and J ends, which lost 7 bases and 2 bases, there was a span of 6 bases. CDR3 size: 13 residues. CDR3 in amino acids: CASKGTYNSPLHF. CDR3 DNA: TGTGCCAGCAAGGGGACCTATAATTCACCCCTCCACTTT. The whole variable domain, filled in from reference TRBV28 and TRBJ1-6, reads DVKVTQSSRYLVKRTGEKVFLECVQDMDHENMFWYRQDPGLGLRLIYFSYDVKMKEKGDIPEGYSVSREKKERFSLILESASTNQTSMYLCASKGTYNSPLHFGNGTRLTVT.

The rearrangement uses TRBV5-4 and TRBJ2-3; D is possibly TRBD2 (5 bases). The CDR3 length is 14 residues. V was shortened by 4 bases and J by 6 bases, with 15 bases between the two germline ends. Germline CDR1 SGHNT, CDR2 YYREEE (reference sequence). DNA of the CDR3: TGTGCCAGCAGCCCCGGACTGTTCGAGGATACGCAGTATTTT. It codes for CASSPGLFEDTQYF. The full variable domain, completed using reference TRBV5-4 and TRBJ2-3, is ETGVTQSPTHLIKTRGQQVTLRCSSQSGHNTVSWYQQALGQGPQFIFQYYREEENGRGNFPPRFSGLQFPNYSSELNVNALELDDSALYLCASSPGLFEDTQYFGPGTRLTVL.

This rearrangement joins TRBV12-3 or TRBV12-4 to TRBJ2-2; D unclear. The CDR3 is 13 amino acids. The V end was cut by 10 bases, the J end by 0 bases, with 9 bases between. For the CDR3, the DNA is TGTGCCAACTCCCTAGCGAACACCGGGGAGCTGTTTTTT. Encoded protein: CANSLANTGELFF.

This chain links TRBV7-9 with TRBJ2-2; TRBD2 might be the D (6 bases). Germline CDR1 reads SEHNR; CDR2 reads FQNEAQ (reference sequence). Trimming took off 11 bases at V and 2 bases at J, with 12 bases between the two ends. This CDR3 is built from 13 residues. The CDR3 region is CARGAGNTGELFF. DNA of the CDR3: TGTGCCCGCGGGGCAGGTAACACCGGGGAGCTGTTTTTT. Full variable domain (rest looked up from reference TRBV7-9 and TRBJ2-2): DTGVSQNPRHKITKRGQNVTFRCDPISEHNRLYWYRQTLGQGPEFLTYFQNEAQLEKSRLLSDRFSAERPKGSFSTLEIQRTEQGDSAMYLCARGAGNTGELFFGEGSRLTVL.

This clone has just a few counts. The chain recombines TRBV18 with TRBJ2-2, with D possibly matching TRBD1 (5 bases). V was cut by 6 bases and J by 1 base, with 9 bases left in between. CDR1 is KGHSH and CDR2 is LQKENI in the germline V gene. There are 14 residues in the CDR3. The CDR3 DNA follows: TGTGCCAGCTCGCGCGACAGGAACACCGGGGAGCTGTTTTTT. This gives the protein CASSRDRNTGELFF.

V and J are TRBV30 and TRBJ1-2; the D gene is possibly TRBD1 (5 bases). Per the germline V gene, CDR1 is GTSNPN and CDR2 is SVGIG (reference sequence). V was clipped by 1 base and J by 0 bases, with 9 bases between them. The CDR3 runs 14 residues. The CDR3 is CAWSADRSNYGYTF. CDR3 bases: TGTGCCTGGAGTGCTGACAGATCTAACTATGGCTACACCTTC.

This chain joins TRBV18 and TRBJ2-2, with D possibly matching TRBD1 (6 bases). V lost 0 bases and J 15 bases, leaving 14 bases between the germline ends. Germline loops: CDR1 KGHSH, CDR2 LQKENI. The CDR3 length is 13 residues. The CDR3 protein is CASSPPGQLGVFF. The CDR3 coding sequence is TGTGCCAGCTCACCACCGGGACAATTGGGGGTGTTTTTT.

The rearrangement uses TRBV11-1 and TRBJ2-5, with TRBD1 matching 7 bases. This CDR3 has 13 residues. The germline V gene encodes CDR1 SGHAT and CDR2 FQDESV (reference sequence). The trim removed 3 bases at V and 5 bases at J, leaving 3 bases unmatched. The CDR3 nucleotides read TGTGCCAGCAGCTTGGGACAGATGGAGACCCAGTACTTC. Encoded protein: CASSLGQMETQYF. Looking up the rest from reference TRBV11-1 and TRBJ2-5 gives the full variable domain: EAEVAQSPRYKITEKSQAVAFWCDPISGHATLYWYRQILGQGPELLVQFQDESVVDDSQLPKDRFSAERLKGVDSTLKIQPAELGDSAMYLCASSLGQMETQYFGPGTRLLVL.

This CDR3 reads CASSQPDSLERYF. CDR3 bases: TGTGCCAGCAGCCAGCCCGACTCCCTCGAAAGGTATTTT. The chain combines TRBV3-1 (or the pseudogene TRBV3-2) with TRBJ2-3, with D unclear. Trimming removed 3 bases at V and 14 bases at J, with 18 bases between. The CDR3 contains 13 residues. Germline V lookup: CDR1 LGHDT, CDR2 YNNKEL (reference sequence).

This clone was observed once. The chain couples TRBV5-1 to TRBJ1-4; TRBD1 might be the D (5 bases). V lost 1 base to trimming and J lost 3 bases, with 16 bases between them. This CDR3 spans 17 amino acids. Germline CDR1 reads SGHRS; CDR2 reads YFSETQ. The CDR3 is CASSLLGPGWANEKLFF. The CDR3 nucleotides read TGCGCCAGCAGCTTGTTGGGCCCAGGGTGGGCTAATGAAAAACTGTTTTTT.

J is TRBJ1-1 and V is TRBV6-5, with unresolved D. In germline, CDR1 is MNHEY, CDR2 SVGAGI. With 6 bases removed from V and 5 bases from J, the gap between germline ends came to 7 bases. The CDR3 length is 11 residues. The CDR3 DNA sequence: TGTGCCAGCAGGATTGAGACTGAAGCTTTCTTT. Residues: CASRIETEAFF.

V and J are TRBV7-2 and TRBJ2-1; 8 bases align to TRBD2. After removal of 5 bases from V and 0 bases from J, the junction contained 6 bases not matched to a gene. This CDR3 is 16 amino acids long. From germline, CDR1 is SGHTA and CDR2 FQGNSA. CDR3 amino acids: CASSRRGTSSYNEQFF. As DNA, the CDR3 is TGTGCCAGCAGCCGGCGGGGGACTAGCTCCTACAATGAGCAGTTCTTC.

V is TRBV7-3 and J is TRBJ2-5, with 10 bases lining up with TRBD2. J was trimmed by 2 bases and V by 1 base; bases with no gene match: 10. The CDR3 extends over 18 amino acids. Germline CDR1 reads SGHTA; CDR2 reads FQGTGA. The CDR3 is CASSLRGGSGGSQETQYF. Here the CDR3 DNA reads TGTGCCAGCAGCTTAAGGGGAGGTAGCGGGGGGTCTCAAGAGACCCAGTACTTC.

The gene calls are TRBV27 and TRBJ1-2; 7 nucleotides line up with TRBD1. With 3 bases clipped from V and 0 bases from J, the junction kept 1 base outside the gene matches. The CDR3 has 14 residues. Germline assignment: CDR1 MNHEY and CDR2 SMNVEV (reference sequence). CDR3 residues: CASSLTGSNYGYTF. In DNA form, the CDR3 reads TGTGCCAGCAGTTTGACAGGGTCTAACTATGGCTACACCTTC.